A selection of T cell receptor beta chains follows, all from one sample in a study of T cell changes during pregnancy in multiple sclerosis. Some clones are missing from TCRdb's copy, which holds only in-frame ones; the method was immunoSEQ multiplex PCR. The sample consists of approximately 58,000 clones, roughly 92% of them appearing once. This specimen consisted of peripheral blood, obtained in the second trimester of pregnancy. These receptors were taken from a female donor with multiple sclerosis, enrolled in a pregnancy study. CDR3s include the opening cysteine and the closing phenylalanine or tryptophan. The order of the fields is V gene, clone size, J gene, D gene, CDR3 DNA, CDR3 protein. The D gene is left open where the match is weak. Clone size, where shown, is once, few, many, or a class for clones that have expanded.

TRBV5-5,-,TRBJ2-7,-,TGTGCCAGCAGCTTGGCCCACGGAGCTTCCTCCTACGAGCAGTACTTC,CASSLAHGASSYEQYF
TRBV2,-,TRBJ1-4,-,TGTGCCAGCAGTGAAAGGGGAGGTGAAAAACTGTTTTTT,CASSERGGEKLFF
TRBV18,-,TRBJ2-3,-,TGTGCCAGCTCACCCCCAAGCGGCACAGATACGCAGTATTTT,CASSPPSGTDTQYF
TRBV6-4,-,TRBJ2-3,TRBD2,TGTGCCATAGGGGTTGGGACTAGCGGGACCAGAGCAGATACGCAGTATTTT,CAIGVGTSGTRADTQYF
TRBV5-1,-,TRBJ1-1,-,TGCGCCAGCAGCCCGCAGGCCTCGAACACTGAAGCTTTCTTT,CASSPQASNTEAFF
TRBV10-3,-,TRBJ2-3,TRBD2,TGTGCCACGGCGGGGGGGAACCGCACAGATACGCAGTATTTT,CATAGGNRTDTQYF
TRBV7-8,once,TRBJ2-7,-,TGTGCCAGCAGCTCAACCTACGAGCAGTACTTC,CASSSTYEQYF
TRBV12-5,-,TRBJ1-2,-,TGTGCTACGGAAACAGGGTACTATGGCTACACCTTC,CATETGYYGYTF
TRBV27,-,TRBJ1-1,-,TGTGCCAGCAGTTTGGGCAGGAACACTGAAGCTTTCTTT,CASSLGRNTEAFF
TRBV5-4,-,TRBJ2-7,-,TGTGCCAGCAGCTATATGACAGCGAGCTCCTACGAGCAGTACTTC,CASSYMTASSYEQYF
TRBV10-3,-,TRBJ1-1,TRBD1,TGTGCCATCAGGACAGGGAAGAGGGGCACTGAAGCTTTCTTT,CAIRTGKRGTEAFF
TRBV9,-,TRBJ1-2,TRBD1,TGTGCCAGCAGCGTAGGACAGGGCGGCTATGGCTACACCTTC,CASSVGQGGYGYTF
TRBV5-4,-,TRBJ2-3,-,TGTGCCAGCAGCTTGGGGGCGACAGGAACCACAGATACGCAGTATTTT,CASSLGATGTTDTQYF
TRBV6-5,-,TRBJ2-5,TRBD1,TGTGCCAGCAGTTCCGGACAGGAGAGCGTAGCTCCCCAGTACTTC,CASSSGQESVAPQYF
TRBV28,-,TRBJ2-1,-,TGTGCCAGCAGCTCCCCGCGGGGAGTGTTAAATGAGCAGTTCTTC,CASSSPRGVLNEQFF
TRBV27,-,TRBJ2-7,TRBD2,TGTGCCAGCAGTTTATTGCTAGCGGGAGGACCCTACGAGCAGTACTTC,CASSLLLAGGPYEQYF
TRBV7-6,-,TRBJ2-3,-,TGTGCCAGCAGCTTTACCGGGGCAGATACGCAGTATTTT,CASSFTGADTQYF
TRBV15,once,TRBJ2-3,-,TGTGCCACCAGCCAAAAATGGGGCTCGGAGAGCACAGATACGCAGTATTTT,CATSQKWGSESTDTQYF
TRBV6-5,-,TRBJ1-4,TRBD1,TGTGCCAGCAGTCCTGTAACAGGGGGCTCGGGAAAACTGTTTTTT,CASSPVTGGSGKLFF
TRBV28,-,TRBJ2-4,-,TGTGCCAGCAGTGGGGAGGGGGGGGCCAAAAACATTCAGTACTTC,CASSGEGGAKNIQYF
TRBV7-2,-,TRBJ2-1,-,TGTGCCAGCAGCCGTCCCCTAGGCAATGAGCAGTTCTTC,CASSRPLGNEQFF
TRBV2,-,TRBJ2-3,-,TGTGCCAGCAGCTCCGGGACTGGGGTAGATACGCAGTATTTT,CASSSGTGVDTQYF
TRBV5-6,-,TRBJ2-1,-,TGTGCCAGCAGCCCTGGCATCGGGGACACCTACAATGAGCAGTTCTTC,CASSPGIGDTYNEQFF
TRBV6-1,-,TRBJ1-3,-,TGTGCCAGCAGTGAAGCATTGTACAGCCAAAACACCATATATTTT,CASSEALYSQNTIYF
TRBV28,-,TRBJ2-5,-,TGTGCCAGCTCCGGGACATCTAAAGAGACCCAGTACTTC,CASSGTSKETQYF
TRBV18,-,TRBJ2-7,TRBD2,TGTGCCAGCTCGTTAACTAGCGACTACGAGCAGTACTTC,CASSLTSDYEQYF
TRBV11-2,-,TRBJ2-1,-,TGTGCCAGCAGCTTATCTCCCCGGGTCCCCGGGAATGAGCAGTTCTTC,CASSLSPRVPGNEQFF
TRBV2,-,TRBJ2-7,-,TGTGCCAGCGCGGCAGGGGAAACCCACGAGCAGTACTTC,CASAAGETHEQYF
TRBV28,-,TRBJ2-4,-,TGTGCCAGCAGTTTCTTTGGGCGGGGAGTAGCCAAAAACATTCAGTACTTC,CASSFFGRGVAKNIQYF
TRBV4-1,-,TRBJ2-5,-,TGCGCCAGCAGCCAGCATCCGGGACAACAAGAGACCCAGTACTTC,CASSQHPGQQETQYF
TRBV6-5,-,TRBJ2-1,TRBD1,TGTGCCAGCAGTTACTGGGGACAGGGATACAATGAGCAGTTCTTC,CASSYWGQGYNEQFF
TRBV18,once,TRBJ1-2,-,TGTGCCAGCTCCATAGAGGGCTATGGCTACACCTTC,CASSIEGYGYTF
TRBV6-6,-,TRBJ2-3,TRBD2,TGTGCCACTAGCGGGTCTAGCACAGATACGCAGTATTTT,CATSGSSTDTQYF
TRBV10-3,-,TRBJ2-3,TRBD2,TGTGCCATCAGTGATATAGCTAGCGGGAAACCCCCAGATACGCAGTATTTT,CAISDIASGKPPDTQYF
TRBV7-6,-,TRBJ2-7,TRBD1,TGTGCCAGCAGCTCAAGACAGGGGGCCAACGAGCAGTACTTC,CASSSRQGANEQYF
TRBV7-6,-,TRBJ1-5,-,TGTGCCAGCAGCCAACAGGCTAATCAGCCCCAGCATTTT,CASSQQANQPQHF
TRBV12-2,-,TRBJ2-3,-,TGTGCAAGTCGCACCGGACAGGGAAGGATCACAGATACGCAGTATTTT,CASRTGQGRITDTQYF
TRBV18,-,TRBJ2-2,TRBD1,TGTGCCAGCCCTCAACAGGGGGTATTAGATAACACCGGGGAGCTGTTTTTT,CASPQQGVLDNTGELFF
TRBV4-2,-,TRBJ2-3,-,TGTGCCAGCAGCCAAGGAGCCCTGACAGAGAATGCGCAGTATTTT,CASSQGALTENAQYF
TRBV7-9,-,TRBJ2-7,TRBD1,TGTGCCAGCAGCTTACCGGGGACAGGGAGCTCCTACGAGCAGTACTTC,CASSLPGTGSSYEQYF